Shown below are 22 T cell receptor beta chains from a single sample sequenced in a study of blood T cell repertoires in COVID-19. The table came from immunoSEQ multiplex PCR; TCRdb's copy has only in-frame clones and leaves some out. The table shows about 140,000 clones, with roughly 88% occurring only once. Sequenced input: peripheral blood. The receptors were sampled from a woman in her fifties or sixties with acute or convalescent COVID-19.

The chain has TRBV4-3 and TRBJ1-1; D might be TRBD1 (6 bases). CDR3 length: 16 amino acids. Germline lookup yields CDR1 LGHNA and CDR2 YSLEER. V lost 0 bases and J 5 bases, leaving 16 bases between the germline ends. The CDR3 sequence: CASSQDGGPAGTEAFF. CDR3 sequence (DNA): TGCGCCAGCAGCCAAGATGGGGGCCCGGCGGGTACTGAAGCTTTCTTT.

This clone has more than one count but fewer than ten. This chain uses TRBV5-1 with TRBJ2-7; perhaps TRBD1 as D (7 bases). V shed 7 bases and J shed 5 bases, with 22 bases lying between them. CDR1 SGHRS and CDR2 YFSETQ come from the germline V gene. The CDR3 length is 15 residues. The CDR3, as DNA: TGCGCCAGCTGCGCTCAGGAGGCAGGGGGGAACGAGCAGTACTTC. Translating it yields CASCAQEAGGNEQYF. The variable domain in full, completed from reference TRBV5-1 and TRBJ2-7, reads KAGVTQTPRYLIKTRGQQVTLSCSPISGHRSVSWYQQTPGQGLQFLFEYFSETQRNKGNFPGRFSGRQFSNSRSEMNVSTLELGDSALYLCASCAQEAGGNEQYFGPGTRLTVT.

The chain uses TRBV12-3 or TRBV12-4 and TRBJ1-6; TRBD1 agrees at 8 bases. There are 13 residues in the CDR3. The V segment lost 6 bases and the J segment 7 bases; nucleotides outside the gene matches: 2. The CDR3 loop reads CASSRQGNSPLHF. Here the CDR3 DNA reads TGTGCCAGCAGCCGACAGGGGAATTCACCCCTCCACTTT.

This rearrangement joins TRBV3-1 (or the pseudogene TRBV3-2) to TRBJ1-2; 7 nucleotides align to TRBD1. Germline V gene data show CDR1 as LGHDT and CDR2 as YNNKEL (reference sequence). This CDR3 region has 15 residues. With 0 bases clipped from V and 6 bases from J, the junction kept 7 bases outside the gene matches. CDR3 in amino acids: CASSQDLTGAHGYTF. CDR3 bases: TGTGCCAGCAGCCAAGATCTTACAGGGGCGCATGGCTACACCTTC.

This chain uses TRBV2 with TRBJ1-5, with D possibly being TRBD1 (6 bases). The CDR3 is 13 amino acids. V was trimmed by 6 bases and J by 4 bases, leaving 10 bases between them. CDR1 is SNHLY, CDR2 FYNNEI, per germline. The DNA for the CDR3 is TGTGCCAGCAGGCCAGACAGGAATCAGCCCCAGCATTTT. Translation gives CASRPDRNQPQHF.

This clone was observed a single time. V usage is TRBV21-1 and J usage is TRBJ2-5; no DNA check was done on the table's D call, TRBD2. TRBV21-1 is listed as a pseudogene. This CDR3 region has 20 residues. The CDR3 loop reads CASSPHSGLAGGPDQETQYF. The CDR3 DNA sequence: TGTGCCAGCAGCCCCCACTCGGGACTAGCGGGGGGGCCAGACCAAGAGACCCAGTACTTC.

V usage is TRBV10-3 and J usage is TRBJ2-6, with D perhaps TRBD1 (5 bases). CDR1 and CDR2 (germline): ENHRY, SYGVKD. V lost 4 bases and J 0 bases, leaving 10 bases between the germline ends. The CDR3 length is 16 residues. The DNA of the CDR3 is TGTGCCATCAGTGGCAGGGTGAGCTCTGGGGCCAACGTCCTGACTTTC. Translation: CAISGRVSSGANVLTF.

V gene TRBV19 combines with J gene TRBJ1-1; 9 bases are shared with TRBD1. CDR3 size: 20 residues. V shed 0 bases, J shed 0 bases, and the junction held 14 bases outside the gene matches. The germline gives CDR1 LNHDA, CDR2 SQIVND (reference sequence). CDR3 sequence: CASSIDTISGQGDMNTEAFF. CDR3 in DNA: TGTGCCAGTAGTATAGACACGATATCGGGACAGGGAGACATGAACACTGAAGCTTTCTTT.

The V call is TRBV7-6, the J call TRBJ1-1; a weak D match, TRBD1 (6 bases). Germline assignment: CDR1 SGHVS and CDR2 FNYEAQ. The CDR3 length is 13 residues. Trimming took 7 bases from V and 4 from J, leaving 13 bases between them. The CDR3 here is CASNGQSTTEAFF. In DNA, the CDR3 is TGTGCCAGCAACGGACAGTCGACCACTGAAGCTTTCTTT.

The rearrangement uses TRBV11-3 and TRBJ2-5; 7 nucleotides align to TRBD1. CDR3 length: 13 residues. In germline, CDR1 is SGHNT, CDR2 YENEEA. Trimming removed 6 bases from V and 3 bases from J; junction bases left unmatched: 4. The CDR3 protein is CASSHDREETQYF. CDR3 DNA: TGTGCCAGCAGTCACGACAGGGAAGAGACCCAGTACTTC.

The V call is TRBV4-3, the J call TRBJ2-6, with D tentatively TRBD1 (6 bases). The CDR3 is made up of 19 amino acids. V was cut by 0 bases and J by 1 base, with 16 bases left in between. Looked up from germline, CDR1 is LGHNA and CDR2 is YSLEER. The CDR3 loop is CASSQDRGDSISGANVLTF. The CDR3, as DNA: TGCGCCAGCAGCCAAGACAGGGGAGATTCTATATCTGGGGCCAACGTCCTGACTTTC.

The V call is TRBV19, the J call TRBJ1-2; no clear D gene. Germline CDR1 reads LNHDA; CDR2 reads SQIVND (reference sequence). V was shortened by 4 bases and J by 4 bases, with 16 bases between the two germline ends. This CDR3 comprises 15 residues. CDR3 amino acids: CASSTQADSRYGYTF. CDR3 DNA: TGTGCCAGTAGTACCCAGGCGGACTCCCGCTATGGCTACACCTTC.

In its sample, this clone was seen a few times. V gene TRBV10-3 combines with J gene TRBJ1-1; TRBD1 agrees at 7 bases. The trim removed 4 bases at V and 4 bases at J, leaving 0 bases unmatched. Germline V gene data show CDR1 as ENHRY and CDR2 as SYGVKD. CDR3 length: 12 amino acids. The CDR3 nucleotides read TGTGCCATCAGTGCAGGGGGCACTGAAGCTTTCTTT. Protein product: CAISAGGTEAFF.

This chain uses TRBV6-5 with TRBJ2-2; 7 nucleotides agree with TRBD1. V lost 5 bases to trimming and J lost 3 bases; unmatched junction nucleotides: 6. CDR1 is MNHEY, CDR2 SVGAGI, per germline. This CDR3 comprises 15 residues. The CDR3: CASSMTTGDTGELFF. DNA for the CDR3: TGTGCCAGCAGTATGACAACAGGGGACACCGGGGAGCTGTTTTTT.

The chain combines TRBV21-1 with TRBJ1-5; the table assigns TRBD1, which was not confirmed against the DNA. TRBV21-1 is annotated as a pseudogene. The CDR3 runs 17 residues. The CDR3 protein is CASSKVQGNNSNQPQHF. In nucleotides, the CDR3 is TGTGCCAGCAGCAAGGTCCAGGGGAACAATAGCAATCAGCCCCAGCATTTT.

The CDR3 region is CAISESISGNTIYF. The CDR3 DNA follows: TGTGCCATCAGTGAGTCCATCTCTGGAAACACCATATATTTT. The J gene is TRBJ1-3, the V gene TRBV10-3; D is undetermined. CDR1 and CDR2 (germline): ENHRY, SYGVKD. V gave up 0 bases and J gave up 0 bases, with 3 bases separating them. This CDR3 contains 14 residues.

J is TRBJ2-6 and V is TRBV7-2; D not resolved. V lost 1 base and J lost 1, with 8 bases in between. Per germline, CDR1 SGHTA and CDR2 FQGNSA. The CDR3 runs to 16 residues. The CDR3 is CASSLVGSSGANVLTF. As DNA, the CDR3 is TGTGCCAGCAGCTTAGTGGGCAGTTCTGGGGCCAACGTCCTGACTTTC.

The chain has TRBV10-3 and TRBJ1-3; D is uncertain. Trimming shortened V by 3 bases and J by 3 bases, and 9 bases separated the two germline ends. This CDR3 contains 14 residues. CDR1 and CDR2 from the germline V gene are ENHRY and SYGVKD. Written as DNA, the CDR3 is TGTGCCATCAGTGACGAGAGGGTTGGAAACACCATATATTTT. Its protein product is CAISDERVGNTIYF.

The V and J genes are TRBV6-1 and TRBJ2-7, with D possibly TRBD1 on 6 matching bases. CDR1 and CDR2 from the germline V gene are MNHNS and SASEGT. The CDR3 is 14 residues long. The ends were cut back, 2 bases at V and 6 bases at J, with 14 bases in the middle. The CDR3 DNA reads TGTGCCAGCAGTGAAATACCAGGGGTGGGCGAGCAGTACTTC. This encodes CASSEIPGVGEQYF.

The V and J genes are TRBV27 and TRBJ2-7; D might be TRBD2 (5 bases). The CDR3 loop spans 13 amino acids. The ends were cut back, 4 bases at V and 4 bases at J, with 11 bases in the middle. Germline V gene data show CDR1 as MNHEY and CDR2 as SMNVEV (reference sequence). The DNA of the CDR3 is TGTGCCAGCAGTTCTCGGACTGCGTACGAGCAGTACTTC. Encoded protein: CASSSRTAYEQYF.

This clone showed up just once. The rearrangement links TRBV28 to TRBJ2-7, with 7 bases matching TRBD1. The germline V gene has CDR1 MDHEN and CDR2 SYDVKM. Unmatched junction bases numbered 8, after V lost 4 bases and J lost 2 bases. The CDR3 has 15 residues. The CDR3, as DNA: TGTGCCAGCAGTTACGGACAGGAATCAACCTACGAGCAGTACTTC. Its translation is CASSYGQESTYEQYF.

This chain links TRBV28 with TRBJ1-2, with 11 bases fitting TRBD1. V was clipped by 8 bases and J by 5 bases; unmatched bases: 10. CDR3 length equals 15 residues. Germline CDR1 is MDHEN and CDR2 is SYDVKM. The CDR3, as DNA: TGTGCCAGCGGATATTCCGGGACAGGGGGATATGGCTACACCTTC. This encodes CASGYSGTGGYGYTF.